The 18 T cell receptor beta chains below all came from one sample that was sequenced in a study of blood T cell repertoires in COVID-19. Clones were sequenced by immunoSEQ multiplex PCR, and TCRdb holds only the in-frame ones, with some missing. The sample has about 230,000 clones; around four fifths are singletons. The sequenced sample was peripheral blood. These receptors were collected from a woman between 70 and 85 years old with active or convalescent COVID-19.

The V gene is TRBV3-1 (or the pseudogene TRBV3-2), the J gene TRBJ2-5; 9 nucleotides line up with TRBD1. J lost 4 bases, V lost 7 bases, and 7 bases had no gene match. The CDR3 extends over 14 amino acids. The V gene's germline CDR1 is LGHDT and CDR2 YNNKEL (reference sequence). In DNA, the CDR3 is TGTGCCAGCACCACAGGGGGCATGCTAGAGACCCAGTACTTC. Translation: CASTTGGMLETQYF.

V usage is TRBV7-9 and J usage is TRBJ2-7, with a possible D match to TRBD1 (6 bases). CDR3 length equals 13 residues. The V end was cut by 7 bases, the J end by 1 base, with 11 bases between. Germline V lookup: CDR1 SEHNR, CDR2 FQNEAQ (reference sequence). The CDR3 region is CASIGRGSYEQYF. The CDR3 region has the DNA TGTGCCAGCATTGGCAGGGGATCCTACGAGCAGTACTTC.

This sequence joins TRBV29-1 and TRBJ2-3, with TRBD1 matching over 8 bases. The germline V gene has CDR1 SQVTM and CDR2 ANQGSEA. V shed 5 bases and J 1 base; nucleotides not matched to a gene: 8. This CDR3 contains 15 residues. The CDR3 sequence is CSVPGPGQGTDTQYF. The CDR3 nucleotides read TGCAGCGTTCCAGGCCCGGGACAGGGCACAGATACGCAGTATTTT.

This clone has a single count. V gene TRBV6-7 combines with J gene TRBJ2-7, with TRBD1 identical over 8 bases. TRBV6-7 is an ORF for which the function is uncertain. V trimming: 9 bases; J trimming: 1 base; junction bases outside the gene matches: 17. This CDR3 is 17 amino acids long. CDR3 sequence: CARKHGGKGQESYEQYF. The CDR3, as DNA: TGTGCCAGAAAGCATGGAGGTAAGGGACAGGAGTCCTACGAGCAGTACTTC.

The chain has TRBV27 and TRBJ2-1; the D gene is possibly TRBD2 (5 bases). The ends were cut back, 3 bases at V and 15 bases at J, with 15 bases in the middle. The CDR3 contains 12 residues. Germline V gene sequence: CDR1 MNHEY, CDR2 SMNVEV (reference sequence). The CDR3 DNA follows: TGTGCCAGCAGTTTCCTGGGGAGCGTCCCGTTCTTC. Protein sequence: CASSFLGSVPFF.

This clone has a handful of counts. At one end the junction does not follow the germline gene, possibly because of a read error. The CDR3 region has the DNA TGTGCCAGCAGCCCGTTACGGACAGGGGGCGTTAAGAATTTT. Its protein is CASSPLRTGGVKNF. The genes are TRBV14 and TRBJ1-3, with 11 bases matching TRBD1. Looked up from germline, CDR1 is SGHDN and CDR2 is FVKESK. The CDR3 is made up of 14 amino acids. Looking up the rest from reference TRBV14 and TRBJ1-3 gives the full variable domain: EAGVTQFPSHSVIEKGQTVTLRCDPISGHDNLYWYRRVMGKEIKFLLHFVKESKQDESGMPNNRFLAERTGGTYSTLKVQPAELEDSGVYFCASSPLRTGGVKNFGEGSWLTVV.

The chain recombines TRBV2 with TRBJ2-3; D call uncertain. Trimming stripped 6 bases from V and 2 bases from J, with 6 bases between. The CDR3 totals 12 residues. In germline, CDR1 is SNHLY, CDR2 FYNNEI. The CDR3 DNA sequence: TGTGCCAGCAGGTCCTCCACAGATACGCAGTATTTT. It encodes CASRSSTDTQYF.

In its sample, this clone was seen once. The rearrangement joins TRBV30 to TRBJ1-2; D is possibly TRBD1 (6 bases). CDR1 and CDR2 from the germline V gene are GTSNPN and SVGIG (reference sequence). The CDR3 totals 11 residues. Between the trimmed V and J ends, which lost 5 bases and 8 bases, there was a span of 12 bases. For the CDR3, the DNA is TGTGCCTGGGCGGGACAAACGGGCTACACCTTC. Its translation is CAWAGQTGYTF.

The chain uses TRBV11-1 and TRBJ1-2, with D unclear. Trimming took 0 bases from V and 2 from J, leaving 7 bases between them. Germline-derived CDR1 and CDR2 are SGHAT and FQDESV (reference sequence). The CDR3 has 14 residues. The CDR3 loop is CASSLATPNYGYTF. CDR3 nucleotides: TGTGCCAGCAGCTTAGCTACACCAAACTATGGCTACACCTTC.

The rearrangement links TRBV5-4 to TRBJ1-3; D ambiguous. Germline lookup yields CDR1 SGHNT and CDR2 YYREEE (reference sequence). The ends were cut back, 0 bases at V and 2 bases at J, with 6 bases in the middle. The CDR3 is made up of 14 amino acids. The CDR3 reads CASSLDQTGNTIYF. CDR3 DNA sequence: TGTGCCAGCAGCTTGGATCAAACTGGAAACACCATATATTTT.

The J gene is TRBJ2-2, the V gene TRBV7-2, with D perhaps TRBD1 (5 bases). Trimming pared 3 bases from V and 5 bases from J, leaving 13 bases between. The germline V gene encodes CDR1 SGHTA and CDR2 FQGNSA. CDR3 length equals 15 residues. CDR3 bases: TGTGCCAGCAGCTTTCTTCAGGGTTCAACCGGGGAGCTGTTTTTT. It is translated as CASSFLQGSTGELFF.

This chain links TRBV2 with TRBJ1-2; a weak D match, TRBD1 (5 bases). Germline V gene sequence: CDR1 SNHLY, CDR2 FYNNEI. There are 15 residues in the CDR3. The V and J ends lost 4 bases and 2 bases respectively, with 14 bases between them. The CDR3 DNA reads TGTGCCAGCAGTGGCGTGACAGCGTCCAACTATGGCTACACCTTC. The encoded protein is CASSGVTASNYGYTF.

This clone was detected a few times. V is TRBV6-5 and J is TRBJ2-7; TRBD1 aligns across 8 bases. This CDR3 spans 15 amino acids. The ends lost 4 bases at V and 2 bases at J; junction bases unmatched: 7. Germline CDR1 and CDR2: MNHEY and SVGAGI. CDR3 protein: CASSSYWTGPYEQYF. The CDR3 bases are TGTGCCAGCAGTTCCTACTGGACAGGGCCCTACGAGCAGTACTTC.

J is TRBJ2-1 and V is TRBV27; maybe TRBD2 (6 bases). V dropped 5 bases and J dropped 7 bases, with 24 bases sitting between them. Germline V CDR1 and CDR2: MNHEY, SMNVEV (reference sequence). CDR3 length: 17 residues. CDR3 amino acids: CASSALGTGGGMNEQFF. CDR3 nucleotide sequence: TGTGCCAGCAGTGCCCTAGGGACCGGGGGTGGTATGAATGAGCAGTTCTTC.

The rearrangement uses TRBV18 and TRBJ1-5; D might be TRBD1 (5 bases). V was cut by 3 bases and J by 1 base, with 16 bases left in between. The CDR3 has 17 amino acids. Germline CDR1 and CDR2: KGHSH and LQKENI. The chain's CDR3 is CASSPAGGGGSNQPQHF. The CDR3 DNA reads as TGTGCCAGCTCACCGGCCGGGGGAGGAGGAAGCAATCAGCCCCAGCATTTT.

The V and J genes are TRBV18 and TRBJ2-7, with D unresolved. The CDR3 length is 14 residues. The germline gives CDR1 KGHSH, CDR2 LQKENI. The V end was cut by 3 bases, the J end by 2 bases, with 11 bases between. The CDR3 sequence: CASSPGRHPYEQYF. CDR3 nucleotides: TGTGCCAGCTCACCTGGCAGACATCCCTACGAGCAGTACTTC.

This clone is a singleton in its sample. The chain links TRBV21-1 to TRBJ2-5; TRBD2 is taken as the D call from the table, unchecked against the DNA. TRBV21-1 is termed a pseudogene. CDR3 length: 16 amino acids. As DNA, the CDR3 is TGTGCCAGCAGCATTGGGCTCAGCGGGAGGGTTAAGACCCAGTACTTC. This codes for CASSIGLSGRVKTQYF.

CDR3 nucleotide sequence: TGTGCCATCAGTGAGGGAGGTACCGGGGGGGAAGAGACCCAGTACTTC. Its translation: CAISEGGTGGEETQYF. The chain joins TRBV10-3 to TRBJ2-5; 8 nucleotides agree with TRBD2. V was clipped by 2 bases and J by 3 bases; unmatched bases: 8. The germline V gene encodes CDR1 ENHRY and CDR2 SYGVKD. The CDR3 consists of 16 residues.